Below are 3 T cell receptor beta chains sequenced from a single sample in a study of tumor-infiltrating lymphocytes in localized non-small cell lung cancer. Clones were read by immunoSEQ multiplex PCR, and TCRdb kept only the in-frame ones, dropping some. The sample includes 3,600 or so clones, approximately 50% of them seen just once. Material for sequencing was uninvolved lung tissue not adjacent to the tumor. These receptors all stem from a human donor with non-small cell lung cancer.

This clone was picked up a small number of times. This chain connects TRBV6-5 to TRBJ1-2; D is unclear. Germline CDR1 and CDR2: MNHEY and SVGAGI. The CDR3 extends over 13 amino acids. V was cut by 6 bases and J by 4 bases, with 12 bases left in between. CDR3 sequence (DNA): TGTGCCAGCAGCCAATCGGGGTTCTATGGCTACACCTTC. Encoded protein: CASSQSGFYGYTF.

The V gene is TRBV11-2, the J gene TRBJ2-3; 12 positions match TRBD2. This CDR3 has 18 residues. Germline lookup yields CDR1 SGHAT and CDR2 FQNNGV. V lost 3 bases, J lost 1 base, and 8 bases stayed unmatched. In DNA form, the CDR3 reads TGTGCCAGCAGCTTCTGGCTAGCGGGAGGGCCGGGCACAGATACGCAGTATTTT. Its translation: CASSFWLAGGPGTDTQYF.

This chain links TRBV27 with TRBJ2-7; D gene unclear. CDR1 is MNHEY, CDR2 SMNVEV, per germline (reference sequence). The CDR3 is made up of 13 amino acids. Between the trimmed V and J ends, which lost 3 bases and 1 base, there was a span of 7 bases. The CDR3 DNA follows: TGTGCCAGCAGTTTTAGTGCTTCCTACGAGCAGTACTTC. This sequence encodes CASSFSASYEQYF.